The entry below describes one T cell receptor (beta chain). Other DNA sequences in this sample translate to the same CDR3. The source of the sample is a study of blood T cell repertoires in COVID-19. Sequencing was performed with immunoSEQ multiplex PCR; in TCRdb, only in-frame clones are kept and a portion is missing. Of some 120,000 clones listed, 80% to 90% are singletons. Trimming took off 5 bases at V and 5 bases at J, with 10 bases between the two ends. Germline assignment: CDR1 LNHDA and CDR2 SQIVND (reference sequence). The CDR3 length is 13 residues. This rearrangement joins TRBV19 to TRBJ1-5, with a possible D match to TRBD1 (6 bases). The clonotype comes from a man in his 70s with active or convalescent COVID-19. The sequenced sample consisted of peripheral blood. CDR3 sequence reads: CASSVQGDQPQHF. The CDR3 coding sequence is TGTGCCAGTAGTGTACAGGGAGATCAGCCCCAGCATTTT.